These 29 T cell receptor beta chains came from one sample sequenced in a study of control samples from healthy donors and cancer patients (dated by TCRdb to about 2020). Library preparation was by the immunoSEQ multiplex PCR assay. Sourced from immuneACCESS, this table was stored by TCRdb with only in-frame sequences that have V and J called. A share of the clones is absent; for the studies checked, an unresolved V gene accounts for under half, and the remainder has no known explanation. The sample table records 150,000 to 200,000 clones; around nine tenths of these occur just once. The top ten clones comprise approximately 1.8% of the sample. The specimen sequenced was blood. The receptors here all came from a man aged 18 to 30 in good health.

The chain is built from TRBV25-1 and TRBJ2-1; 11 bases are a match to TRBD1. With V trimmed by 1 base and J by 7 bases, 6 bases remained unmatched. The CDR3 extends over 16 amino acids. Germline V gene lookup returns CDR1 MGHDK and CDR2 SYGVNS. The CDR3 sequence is CASSESWTGGGNEQFF. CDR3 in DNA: TGTGCCAGCAGTGAATCGTGGACAGGGGGCGGGAATGAGCAGTTCTTC.

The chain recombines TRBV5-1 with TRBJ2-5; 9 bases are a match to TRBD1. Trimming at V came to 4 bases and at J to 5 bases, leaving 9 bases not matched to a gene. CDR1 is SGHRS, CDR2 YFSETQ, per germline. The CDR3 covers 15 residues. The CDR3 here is CASSVDRGSSETQYF. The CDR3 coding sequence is TGCGCCAGCAGCGTGGACAGGGGTTCAAGTGAGACCCAGTACTTC.

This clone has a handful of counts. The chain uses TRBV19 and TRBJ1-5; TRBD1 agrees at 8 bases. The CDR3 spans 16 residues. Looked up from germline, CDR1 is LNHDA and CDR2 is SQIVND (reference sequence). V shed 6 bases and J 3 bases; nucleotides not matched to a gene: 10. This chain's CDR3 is CASRAQGALDNQPQHF. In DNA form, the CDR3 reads TGTGCCAGTAGAGCCCAGGGGGCGTTGGACAATCAGCCCCAGCATTTT.

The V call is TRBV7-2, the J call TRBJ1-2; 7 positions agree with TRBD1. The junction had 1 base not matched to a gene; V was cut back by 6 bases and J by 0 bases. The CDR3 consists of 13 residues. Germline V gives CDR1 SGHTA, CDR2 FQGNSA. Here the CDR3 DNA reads TGTGCCAGCAGGACAGGGCCTAACTATGGCTACACCTTC. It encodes CASRTGPNYGYTF.

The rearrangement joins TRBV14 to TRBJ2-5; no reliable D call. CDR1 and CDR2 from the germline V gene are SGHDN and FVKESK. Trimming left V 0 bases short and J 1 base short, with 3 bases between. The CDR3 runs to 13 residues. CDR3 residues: CASSQELQETQYF. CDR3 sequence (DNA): TGTGCCAGCAGCCAAGAACTCCAAGAGACCCAGTACTTC.

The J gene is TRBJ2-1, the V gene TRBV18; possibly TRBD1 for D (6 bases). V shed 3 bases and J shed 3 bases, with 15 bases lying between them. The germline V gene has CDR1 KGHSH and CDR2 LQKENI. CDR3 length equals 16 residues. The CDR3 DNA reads TGTGCCAGCTCACCCGGACAAGGACAGTACTACAATGAGCAGTTCTTC. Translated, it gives CASSPGQGQYYNEQFF.

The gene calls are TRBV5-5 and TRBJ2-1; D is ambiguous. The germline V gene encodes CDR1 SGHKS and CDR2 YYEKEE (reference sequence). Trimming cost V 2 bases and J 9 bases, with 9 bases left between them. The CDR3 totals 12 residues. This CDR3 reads CASSFSRPEQFF. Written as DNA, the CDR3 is TGTGCCAGCAGCTTCTCCCGACCTGAGCAGTTCTTC.

The CDR3 loop is CASSSDRENRAFF. CDR3 sequence (DNA): TGTGCCAGCAGCTCTGACAGGGAAAATCGAGCTTTCTTT. The chain couples TRBV5-8 to TRBJ1-1; 7 bases are a match to TRBD1. Per the germline V gene, CDR1 is SGHTS and CDR2 is YDEGEE. The CDR3 extends over 13 amino acids. V lost 3 bases, J lost 10 bases, and 9 bases stayed unmatched.

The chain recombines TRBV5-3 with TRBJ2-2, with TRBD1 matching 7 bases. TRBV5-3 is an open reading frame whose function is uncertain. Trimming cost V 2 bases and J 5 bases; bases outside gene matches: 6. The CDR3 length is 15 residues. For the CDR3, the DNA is TGTGCCAGAAGCTTAAGACAGGGCCGAACCGGGGAGCTGTTTTTT. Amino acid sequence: CARSLRQGRTGELFF.

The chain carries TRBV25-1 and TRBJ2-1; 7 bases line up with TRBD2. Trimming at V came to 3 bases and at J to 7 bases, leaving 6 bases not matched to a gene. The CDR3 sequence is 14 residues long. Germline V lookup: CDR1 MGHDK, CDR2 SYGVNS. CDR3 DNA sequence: TGTGCCAGCAGTGACTGGCGGGGGTCGAATGAGCAGTTCTTC. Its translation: CASSDWRGSNEQFF. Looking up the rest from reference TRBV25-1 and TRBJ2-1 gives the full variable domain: EADIYQTPRYLVIGTGKKITLECSQTMGHDKMYWYQQDPGMELHLIHYSYGVNSTEKGDLSSESTVSRIRTEHFPLTLESARPSHTSQYLCASSDWRGSNEQFFGPGTRLTVL.

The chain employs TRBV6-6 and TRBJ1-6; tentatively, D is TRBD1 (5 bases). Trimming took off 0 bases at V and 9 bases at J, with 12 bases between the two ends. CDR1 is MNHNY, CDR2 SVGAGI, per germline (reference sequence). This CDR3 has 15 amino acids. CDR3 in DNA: TGTGCCAGCAGTTACTCGGGGGAATCGAGTTCACCCCTCCACTTT. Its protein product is CASSYSGESSSPLHF.

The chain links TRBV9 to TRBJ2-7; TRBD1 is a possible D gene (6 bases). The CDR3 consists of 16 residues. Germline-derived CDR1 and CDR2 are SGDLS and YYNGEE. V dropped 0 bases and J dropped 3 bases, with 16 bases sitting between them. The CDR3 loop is CASSVEARTEYYEQYF. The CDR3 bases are TGTGCCAGCAGCGTAGAGGCCCGGACAGAATACTACGAGCAGTACTTC.

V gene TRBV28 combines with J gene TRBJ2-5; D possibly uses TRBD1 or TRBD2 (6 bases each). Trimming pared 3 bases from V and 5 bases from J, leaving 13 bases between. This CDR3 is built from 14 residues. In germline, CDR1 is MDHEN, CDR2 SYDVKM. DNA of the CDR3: TGTGCCAGCAGTTTGGAAGGGGGGCGGGAGACCCAGTACTTC. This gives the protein CASSLEGGRETQYF.

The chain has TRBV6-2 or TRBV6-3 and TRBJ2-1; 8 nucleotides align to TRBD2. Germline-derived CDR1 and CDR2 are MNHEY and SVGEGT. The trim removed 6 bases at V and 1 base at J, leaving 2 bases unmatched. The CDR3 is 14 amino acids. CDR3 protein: CASSGGASYNEQFF. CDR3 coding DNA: TGTGCCAGCAGCGGGGGGGCGTCCTACAATGAGCAGTTCTTC.

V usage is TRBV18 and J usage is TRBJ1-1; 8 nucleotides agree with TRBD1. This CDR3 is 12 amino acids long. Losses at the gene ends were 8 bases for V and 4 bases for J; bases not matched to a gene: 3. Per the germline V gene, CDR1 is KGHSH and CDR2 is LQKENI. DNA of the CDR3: TGTGCCAGCCAGGGGGCGACCACTGAAGCTTTCTTT. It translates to CASQGATTEAFF.

Written as DNA, the CDR3 is TGTGCCAGCAGCCCCGACCGAGAATCTGGAAACACCATATATTTT. As protein: CASSPDRESGNTIYF. The rearrangement links TRBV11-1 to TRBJ1-3; no firm D call. Germline CDR1 and CDR2: SGHAT and FQDESV (reference sequence). Trimming pared 5 bases from V and 1 base from J, leaving 12 bases between. CDR3 length: 15 residues.

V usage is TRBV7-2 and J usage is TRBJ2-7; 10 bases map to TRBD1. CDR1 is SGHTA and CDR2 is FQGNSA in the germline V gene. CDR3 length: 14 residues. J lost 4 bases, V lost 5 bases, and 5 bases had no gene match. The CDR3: CASSRGQGPYEQYF. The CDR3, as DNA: TGTGCCAGCAGCAGGGGACAGGGGCCATACGAGCAGTACTTC.

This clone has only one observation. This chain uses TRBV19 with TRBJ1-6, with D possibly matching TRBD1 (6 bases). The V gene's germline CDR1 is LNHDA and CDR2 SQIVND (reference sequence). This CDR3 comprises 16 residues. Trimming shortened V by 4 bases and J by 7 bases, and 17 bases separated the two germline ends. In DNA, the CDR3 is TGTGCCAGTAGTAGGGGGTGGACAGCGACAAATTCACCCCTCCACTTT. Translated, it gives CASSRGWTATNSPLHF.

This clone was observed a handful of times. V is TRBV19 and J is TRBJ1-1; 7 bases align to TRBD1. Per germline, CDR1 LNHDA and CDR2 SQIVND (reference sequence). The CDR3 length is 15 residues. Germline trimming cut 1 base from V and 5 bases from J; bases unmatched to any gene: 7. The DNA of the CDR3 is TGTGCCAGTAGTATAGGGGAGACAGGGCCTACTGAAGCTTTCTTT. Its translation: CASSIGETGPTEAFF.

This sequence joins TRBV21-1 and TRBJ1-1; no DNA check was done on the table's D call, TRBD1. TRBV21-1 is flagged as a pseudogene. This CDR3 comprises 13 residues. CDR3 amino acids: CASSNAGGTEAFF. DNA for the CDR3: TGTGCCAGCAGCAATGCAGGGGGCACTGAAGCTTTCTTT.

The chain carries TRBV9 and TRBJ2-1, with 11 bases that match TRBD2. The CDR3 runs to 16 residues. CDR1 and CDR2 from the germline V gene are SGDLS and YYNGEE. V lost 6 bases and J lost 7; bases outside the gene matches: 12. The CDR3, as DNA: TGTGCCAGCACCGTTGCTACTAGCGGGGGTAAGAATGAGCAGTTCTTC. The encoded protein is CASTVATSGGKNEQFF.

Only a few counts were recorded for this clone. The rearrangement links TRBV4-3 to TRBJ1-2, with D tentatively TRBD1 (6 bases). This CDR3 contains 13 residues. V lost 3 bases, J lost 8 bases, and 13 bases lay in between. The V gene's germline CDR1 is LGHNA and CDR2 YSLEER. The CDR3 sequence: CASSQVQGIGYTF. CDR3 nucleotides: TGCGCCAGCAGCCAGGTACAGGGAATCGGCTACACCTTC.

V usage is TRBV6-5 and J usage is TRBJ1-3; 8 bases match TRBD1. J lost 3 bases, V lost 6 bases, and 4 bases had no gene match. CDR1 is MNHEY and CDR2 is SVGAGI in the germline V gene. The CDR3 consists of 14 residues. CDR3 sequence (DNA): TGTGCCAGCAGGTTCGACAGGGGTGGAAACACCATATATTTT. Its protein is CASRFDRGGNTIYF.

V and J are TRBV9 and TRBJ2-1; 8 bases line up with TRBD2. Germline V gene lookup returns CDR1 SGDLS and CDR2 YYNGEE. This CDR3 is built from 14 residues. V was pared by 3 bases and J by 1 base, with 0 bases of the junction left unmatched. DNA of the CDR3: TGTGCCAGCAGCGCGGGGGGGTCCTACAATGAGCAGTTCTTC. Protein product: CASSAGGSYNEQFF.

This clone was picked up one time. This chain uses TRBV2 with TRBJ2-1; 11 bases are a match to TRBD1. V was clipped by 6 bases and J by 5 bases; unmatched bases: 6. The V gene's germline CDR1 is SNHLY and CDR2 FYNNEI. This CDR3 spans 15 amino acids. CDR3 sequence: CASRAGQGGHNEQFF. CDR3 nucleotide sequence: TGTGCCAGCAGAGCGGGACAGGGGGGCCACAATGAGCAGTTCTTC.

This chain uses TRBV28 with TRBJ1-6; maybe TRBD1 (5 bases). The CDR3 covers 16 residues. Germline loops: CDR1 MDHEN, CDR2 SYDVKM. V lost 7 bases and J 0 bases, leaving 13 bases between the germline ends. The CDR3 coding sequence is TGTGCCAGCACTGATGGGACTGCCTCCTATAATTCACCCCTCCACTTT. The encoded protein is CASTDGTASYNSPLHF.

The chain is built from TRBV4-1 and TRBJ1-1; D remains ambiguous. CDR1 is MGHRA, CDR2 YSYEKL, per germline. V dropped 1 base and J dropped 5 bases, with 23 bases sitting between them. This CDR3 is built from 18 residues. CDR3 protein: CASSQAPADGLSWTEAFF. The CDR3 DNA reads TGCGCCAGCAGCCAAGCCCCAGCGGACGGCCTTAGTTGGACTGAAGCTTTCTTT.

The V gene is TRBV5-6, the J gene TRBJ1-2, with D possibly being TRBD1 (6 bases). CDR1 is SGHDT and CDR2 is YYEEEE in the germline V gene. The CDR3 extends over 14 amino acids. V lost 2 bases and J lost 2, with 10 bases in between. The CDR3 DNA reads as TGTGCCAGCAGCTTATACAGGGAGAACTATGGCTACACCTTC. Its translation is CASSLYRENYGYTF.

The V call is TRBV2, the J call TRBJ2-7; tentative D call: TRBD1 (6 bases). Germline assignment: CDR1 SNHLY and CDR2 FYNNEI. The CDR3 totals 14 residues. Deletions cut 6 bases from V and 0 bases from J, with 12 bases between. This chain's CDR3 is CASSGRDNSYEQYF. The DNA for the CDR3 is TGTGCCAGCAGCGGTCGGGACAACTCCTACGAGCAGTACTTC.